This T cell receptor (beta chain) was profiled in a study of cytomegalovirus exposure and HLA in healthy donors. Study context: Earlier results showed 90 million to 120 million unique TCR beta sequences derived from some 180 million T cells. Study-level results: The study recorded about 160 TCR beta chains that were cytomegalovirus-associated.

Regarding donors, all were healthy bone marrow donors. V lost 7 bases and J 3 bases, leaving 13 bases between the germline ends. This CDR3 is 14 amino acids long. Germline values: CDR1 LNHDA, CDR2 SQIVND (reference sequence). For this clone: Its antigen is not known.

The PCR was carried out with 60 Vbeta primers and 13 Jbeta primers. Repertoires were generated with immunoSEQ multiplex PCR, while TCRdb's copy carries only in-frame clones and drops some. The table records fewer than 200,000 clones, around four fifths of them present only once. The V and J genes are TRBV19 and TRBJ2-4; maybe TRBD2 (5 bases). This TCR derives from a man aged 50 or older in good health and CMV-seronegative. Material for sequencing was PBMCs. CDR3 DNA sequence: TGTGCCAGTACCACCCCCCGGGACAAAAACATTCAGTACTTC. Amino acids: CASTTPRDKNIQYF.